The source of this TCR beta chain is a study of blood T cell repertoires in COVID-19. Across the whole study: Specimens from acute and convalescent COVID-19 originated in the United States, Italy and Spain. Nucleic acid was either cDNA or gDNA, and it came from T cells, B-cell-depleted T cells, or PBMCs.

Original processing methods: Amplification of reference gene primers was used by the study to estimate nucleated cell counts. Using immunoSEQ multiplex PCR, the repertoire was profiled, and TCRdb retains in-frame clones only, with some absent. V and J calls and clone size are as listed in that table; D and trimming were resolved from the DNA. Of more than 25,000 clones listed, 80% to 90% are singletons. V lost 0 bases and J 0 bases, leaving 13 bases between the germline ends. The CDR3 runs 16 residues. Per germline, CDR1 SGHRS and CDR2 YFSETQ. This clone has more than one count but fewer than ten. Material: peripheral blood. This clonotype was sampled from a man in his 70s with acute or convalescent COVID-19. The chain links TRBV5-1 to TRBJ2-7; D unresolved. As DNA, the CDR3 is TGCGCCAGCAGCTTGGAAGGCGGCCAACTCTCCTACGAGCAGTACTTC. This encodes CASSLEGGQLSYEQYF.